The 2 T cell receptor beta chains below all came from one sample that was sequenced in a study of CD4 T cells in relation to SARS-CoV-2 and coronaviruses. These receptors' targets are unknown. CD4+ T cells from unexposed donors were obtained before the COVID-19 pandemic (2011-2018). CD4+ T cells were isolated from the cells after 10 days of culture. Sequencing was performed with immunoSEQ multiplex PCR; in TCRdb, only in-frame clones are kept and a portion is missing. The sample records 18,000 or so clones, around four fifths being singletons. Material for sequencing was CD4+ T cells from PBMCs, cultured in vitro. The receptors were gathered from a human donor in good health.

The chain uses TRBV24-1 and TRBJ1-1; D might be TRBD1 (6 bases). This CDR3 has 13 residues. V shed 1 base and J shed 9 bases, with 11 bases lying between them. The germline gives CDR1 KGHDR, CDR2 SFDVKD. CDR3: CATSDFRTAQAFF. The CDR3 DNA follows: TGTGCCACCAGTGATTTTCGGACAGCGCAAGCTTTCTTT.

This rearrangement joins TRBV7-9 to TRBJ1-1; D is unclear. V dropped 6 bases and J dropped 0 bases, with 14 bases sitting between them. Germline V gene lookup returns CDR1 SEHNR and CDR2 FQNEAQ (reference sequence). This CDR3 contains 15 residues. The CDR3 loop reads CASRIDIALNTEAFF. In nucleotides, the CDR3 is TGTGCCAGCAGGATCGACATTGCCCTGAACACTGAAGCTTTCTTT.